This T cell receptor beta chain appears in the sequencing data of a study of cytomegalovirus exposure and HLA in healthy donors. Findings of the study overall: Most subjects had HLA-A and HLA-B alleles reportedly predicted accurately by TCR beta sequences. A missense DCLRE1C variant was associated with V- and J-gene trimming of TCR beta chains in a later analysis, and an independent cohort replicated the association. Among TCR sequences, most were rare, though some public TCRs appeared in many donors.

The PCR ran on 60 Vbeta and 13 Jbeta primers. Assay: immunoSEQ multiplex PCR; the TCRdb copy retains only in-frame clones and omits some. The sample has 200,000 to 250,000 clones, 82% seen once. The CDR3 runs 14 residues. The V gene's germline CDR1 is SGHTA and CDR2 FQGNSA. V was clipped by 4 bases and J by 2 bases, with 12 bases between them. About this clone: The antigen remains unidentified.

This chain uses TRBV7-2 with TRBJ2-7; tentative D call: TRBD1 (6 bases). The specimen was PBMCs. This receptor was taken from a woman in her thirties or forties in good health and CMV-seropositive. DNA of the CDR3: TGTGCCAGCAGCTCAACTAGGGGGACCTACGAGCAGTACTTC. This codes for CASSSTRGTYEQYF.